This record looks at one T cell receptor (beta chain) sequence and its context. Its matching antigen is unknown. In the library, unique molecular identifiers were attached to individual cDNA molecules. Study processing details: Samples ranged from roughly 23,224 to 700,000 TCRs, with a median of approximately 90,000. TCRdb re-called the RACE reads with MiXCR, one entry per CDR3 protein. The V and J calls were not made by the authors but by TCRdb's processing. This table holds over 100,000 distinct CDR3 sequences, approximately 9.5% found once. This sample is drawn from a study of human T cells and chemical hapten exposure. Across the study: Across samples, TCR yields varied, mostly owing to small differences in pooled library volumes.

Study-wide findings and caveats: With regard to DPC sensitization, TCRs above 1 in 1000 frequency did not change.

Time point specified: healthy volunteer bleed at 2 weeks. It was unfractionated whole blood from which total RNA was extracted. This TCR came from a male donor in good health. Some clones in this sample may be carry-over from other donors' samples. The specimen was whole blood.

CDR3 loop: CASSYGTGVDEKLFF. CDR3 coding DNA: TGTGCCAGCAGTTACGGGACAGGGGTGGATGAAAAACTGTTTTTT. This chain links TRBV6-5 with TRBJ1-4; 10 positions match TRBD1. This CDR3 is 15 amino acids long. J was trimmed by 6 bases and V by 2 bases; bases with no gene match: 3. The V gene's germline CDR1 is MNHEY and CDR2 SVGAGI.